What follows are 17 T cell receptor beta chains derived from one specimen sequenced in a study of human T cells and chemical hapten exposure. As to time point: pre-sensitization, week 0. Indicated treatment: therapeutic diphenylcyclopropenone sensitization with weekly scalp DPC. TCRdb called the RACE reads again in MiXCR, with one record for every CDR3 protein. Altogether around 120,000 distinct CDR3 sequences are present, approximately 13% being singletons, with the ten largest covering around 2.8%. Sequencing was performed on whole blood, taken in connection with sensitization to the hapten diphenylcyclopropenone (DPC). The receptors stem from a woman younger than 30 with alopecia areata. Some clones in this sample may be carry-over from other donors' samples.

The rearrangement links TRBV7-2 to TRBJ1-5; 8 nucleotides agree with TRBD1. This CDR3 is built from 14 residues. V trimming: 4 bases; J trimming: 4 bases; junction bases outside the gene matches: 3. From germline, CDR1 is SGHTA and CDR2 FQGNSA. DNA of the CDR3: TGTGCCAGCAGCTGGCGGACAGGGAATCAGCCCCAGCATTTT. Its protein is CASSWRTGNQPQHF. Full variable domain (rest looked up from reference TRBV7-2 and TRBJ1-5): GAGVSQSPSNKVTEKGKDVELRCDPISGHTALYWYRQSLGQGLEFLIYFQGNSAPDKSGLPSDRFSAERTGGSVSTLTIQRTQQEDSAVYLCASSWRTGNQPQHFGDGTRLSIL.

This sequence joins TRBV29-1 and TRBJ2-1; D gene uncertain. The CDR3 is 13 amino acids. The germline V and J ends were trimmed by 3 bases and 5 bases, with 11 bases remaining between them. From germline, CDR1 is SQVTM and CDR2 ANQGSEA. The CDR3 DNA reads TGCAGCGTTGAGGTCCTGCCTAACAATGAGCAGTTCTTC. This encodes CSVEVLPNNEQFF.

This clonotype was seen a few times. The chain carries TRBV7-9 and TRBJ1-6, with D hard to call. Germline-derived CDR1 and CDR2 are SEHNR and FQNEAQ (reference sequence). The CDR3 length is 15 residues. The V gene lost 4 bases and the J gene lost 3 bases, with 10 bases spanning the gap. CDR3 sequence: CASSSPGIYNSPLHF. The DNA for the CDR3 is TGTGCCAGCAGCTCCCCCGGGATCTATAATTCACCCCTCCACTTT.

This clonotype was seen ten or more times. This chain uses TRBV20-1 with TRBJ1-1; D remains unclear. CDR1 is DFQATT and CDR2 is SNEGSKA in the germline V gene (reference sequence). V lost 2 bases to trimming and J lost 5 bases, with 6 bases between them. The CDR3 consists of 11 residues. CDR3 loop: CSARRVTEAFF. Here the CDR3 DNA reads TGCAGTGCTAGAAGGGTAACTGAAGCTTTCTTT.

The V call is TRBV20-1, the J call TRBJ1-2; D remains unclear. There are 12 residues in the CDR3. V dropped 7 bases and J dropped 6 bases, with 15 bases sitting between them. CDR1 DFQATT and CDR2 SNEGSKA come from the germline V gene (reference sequence). The CDR3: CSGVDPPDGYTF. In nucleotides, the CDR3 is TGCAGTGGCGTCGACCCTCCAGATGGCTACACCTTC.

The V and J genes are TRBV30 and TRBJ1-3; TRBD1 matches at 7 bases. J gave up 0 bases and V 2 bases, and 4 bases lay outside the gene matches. Germline CDR1 reads GTSNPN; CDR2 reads SVGIG (reference sequence). The CDR3 loop spans 15 amino acids. The CDR3 DNA follows: TGTGCCTGGAGTTCAGGGGGTGTCTCTGGAAACACCATATATTTT. Translated: CAWSSGGVSGNTIYF.

This clonotype has at least ten counts. The CDR3 DNA reads TGTGCCAGCAGCTTGAGAGCTAGTGGGAAGTTTTACTACAATGAGCAGTTCTTC. Protein product: CASSLRASGKFYYNEQFF. The chain carries TRBV5-5 and TRBJ2-1; no clear D. Trimming pared 1 base from V and 3 bases from J, leaving 20 bases between. CDR1 and CDR2 from the germline V gene are SGHKS and YYEKEE (reference sequence). This CDR3 contains 18 residues.

The table lists this clonotype with a few counts. The chain has TRBV4-3 and TRBJ1-4; no clear D gene. This CDR3 comprises 17 residues. V lost 4 bases to trimming and J lost 2 bases, with 17 bases between them. Per the germline V gene, CDR1 is LGHNA and CDR2 is YSLEER. CDR3 nucleotides: TGCGCCAGCAGCCCGGGGAAGAGTATCTCGACTAATGAAAAACTGTTTTTT. Amino acid sequence: CASSPGKSISTNEKLFF.

This clonotype was seen repeatedly, ten times or more. CDR3 sequence (DNA): TGTGCCAGCAGGATGGACAATTCACCCCTCCACTTT. This encodes CASRMDNSPLHF. The chain employs TRBV12-3 or TRBV12-4 and TRBJ1-6; D unclear. Trimming took 6 bases from V and 7 from J, leaving 7 bases between them. The CDR3 is 12 residues long.

The rearrangement uses TRBV27 and TRBJ1-4; D is undetermined. Germline V gives CDR1 MNHEY, CDR2 SMNVEV (reference sequence). The CDR3 runs to 15 residues. V shed 6 bases and J shed 0 bases, with 11 bases lying between them. CDR3 nucleotide sequence: TGTGCCAGCAGGGATTGGGATTCAACTAATGAAAAACTGTTTTTT. Translation: CASRDWDSTNEKLFF.

This clonotype was observed at least ten times. The chain employs TRBV28 and TRBJ1-1, with D possibly being TRBD1 (5 bases). Per the germline V gene, CDR1 is MDHEN and CDR2 is SYDVKM. Trimming took 2 bases from V and 7 from J, leaving 17 bases between them. The CDR3 contains 15 residues. The CDR3 nucleotides are TGTGCCAGCAGTTTAAAGACAACAGGCTCTCGTGAAGCTTTCTTT. Translation gives CASSLKTTGSREAFF.

The V call is TRBV12-3 or TRBV12-4, the J call TRBJ1-6; 7 bases are shared with TRBD1. The length of the CDR3 is 15 residues. The J segment lost 13 bases and the V segment lost 2 bases, leaving 11 bases of the junction unmatched. The DNA for the CDR3 is TGTGCCAGCAGTTTAATGGAGGGGGCCGGTTTTCCCCTCCACTTT. It specifies CASSLMEGAGFPLHF.

This clonotype showed up just a few times. The J gene is TRBJ1-1, the V gene TRBV20-1; D may be TRBD1 (6 bases). The CDR3 consists of 14 residues. CDR1 DFQATT and CDR2 SNEGSKA come from the germline V gene (reference sequence). The V and J ends lost 3 bases and 1 base respectively, with 12 bases between them. The chain's CDR3 is CSARGTGPNTEAFF. Written as DNA, the CDR3 is TGCAGTGCTAGGGGAACAGGGCCGAACACTGAAGCTTTCTTT.

The chain recombines TRBV29-1 with TRBJ2-1; D perhaps matches TRBD1 (6 bases). Trimming cost V 1 base and J 5 bases, with 12 bases left between them. The CDR3 length is 14 residues. Germline CDR1 SQVTM, CDR2 ANQGSEA. CDR3 nucleotides: TGCAGCGTTGAAGGCTGGGACACCGACAATGAGCAGTTCTTC. It codes for CSVEGWDTDNEQFF.

The chain is built from TRBV30 and TRBJ1-5, with D possibly matching TRBD1 (6 bases). This CDR3 contains 17 residues. CDR1 is GTSNPN and CDR2 is SVGIG in the germline V gene (reference sequence). The V end was cut by 2 bases, the J end by 2 bases, with 19 bases between. The CDR3 protein is CAWSPALGHRGNQPQHF. CDR3 nucleotides: TGTGCCTGGAGTCCAGCCTTGGGACATCGGGGCAATCAGCCCCAGCATTTT.

The chain is built from TRBV6-2 or TRBV6-3 and TRBJ1-5, with 7 bases lining up with TRBD1. The ends lost 5 bases at V and 6 bases at J; junction bases unmatched: 7. There are 14 residues in the CDR3. Germline CDR1 and CDR2: MNHEY and SVGEGT. The CDR3 loop reads CASSPFDRAQPQHF. The CDR3 coding sequence is TGTGCCAGCAGTCCTTTCGACAGGGCTCAGCCCCAGCATTTT.

V gene TRBV5-5 combines with J gene TRBJ1-5, with TRBD1 matching over 11 bases. After removal of 4 bases from V and 6 bases from J, the junction contained 6 bases not matched to a gene. Germline CDR1 is SGHKS and CDR2 is YYEKEE (reference sequence). The length of the CDR3 is 15 residues. CDR3 residues: CASSQDRGRRQPQHF. The CDR3 bases are TGTGCCAGCAGCCAGGACAGGGGGCGCCGTCAGCCCCAGCATTTT.